A single sample is the source of the 22 T cell receptor beta chains below, sequenced in a study of T-cell memory formation after mild COVID-19 (dated by TCRdb to about 2021). Library method: 5' RACE. Instrument on record: Illumina NovaSeq 6000. TCRdb reprocessed the public reads (quality trimming at Q25 with fastp, clone calling with MiXCR) and kept in-frame beta chains. Every CDR3 protein is listed once, alongside the most common genes and DNA of its rows. This sample lists under 300,000 distinct CDR3 sequences; 7% to 10% were detected once. The ten most abundant clones make up approximately 23% of the sample. Source material: PBMCs or a T cell subset sorted from them (not recorded which). The receptor source for this set is a man aged 18 to 29 who had mild COVID-19 (a few samples of this study predate the infection). The sample titles of this study are shuffled in the database, so cell type and time point are left out; the donor was told from shared clones.

The chain recombines TRBV7-2 with TRBJ1-5, with D maybe TRBD1 (6 bases). In germline, CDR1 is SGHTA, CDR2 FQGNSA. V was pared by 3 bases and J by 11 bases, with 17 bases between. CDR3 length: 14 residues. CDR3 DNA: TGTGCCAGCAGCTTCTGGGGGCTGAGCCAGGCCCAGCATTTT. This translates into CASSFWGLSQAQHF.

Only a few counts were recorded for this clonotype. This chain connects TRBV7-9 to TRBJ1-6; no firm D call. Trimming removed 8 bases from V and 10 bases from J, with 15 bases in between. Germline V gene sequence: CDR1 SEHNR, CDR2 FQNEAQ (reference sequence). This CDR3 region has 13 residues. The CDR3 nucleotides are TGTGCCAGCGGGCCGACTTTGAGCTCACCCCTCCACTTT. This codes for CASGPTLSSPLHF. Full variable domain (missing parts from reference TRBV7-9 and TRBJ1-6): DTGVSQNPRHKITKRGQNVTFRCDPISEHNRLYWYRQTLGQGPEFLTYFQNEAQLEKSRLLSDRFSAERPKGSFSTLEIQRTEQGDSAMYLCASGPTLSSPLHFGNGTRLTVT.

At least ten counts were recorded for this clonotype. The V gene is TRBV20-1, the J gene TRBJ2-5; a possible D gene is TRBD1 (6 bases). The germline CDR1 and CDR2 sequences are DFQATT and SNEGSKA (reference sequence). The CDR3 has 13 amino acids. V lost 6 bases, J lost 5 bases, and 16 bases lay in between. Written as DNA, the CDR3 is TGCAGTGCGGGGGCTAGTGGGGCCGAGACCCAGTACTTC. Translation: CSAGASGAETQYF.

This clonotype was seen a handful of times. The chain combines TRBV20-1 with TRBJ1-6; 8 bases line up with TRBD1. The CDR3 has 16 amino acids. Trimming took 1 base from V and 1 from J; bases not matched to a gene: 3. Germline V lookup: CDR1 DFQATT, CDR2 SNEGSKA (reference sequence). CDR3 amino acids: CSARVGQGSYNSPLHF. In DNA, the CDR3 is TGCAGTGCTAGAGTCGGACAGGGTTCCTATAATTCACCCCTCCACTTT.

The V call is TRBV4-3, the J call TRBJ2-1; TRBD1 might be the D (7 bases). The V gene's germline CDR1 is LGHNA and CDR2 YSLEER. V was pared by 0 bases and J by 6 bases, with 12 bases between. The CDR3 is 15 amino acids. CDR3 nucleotides: TGCGCCAGCAGCCAAGATCGACAGGGAGGCAATGAGCAGTTCTTC. Protein sequence: CASSQDRQGGNEQFF.

A few counts support this clonotype. The chain has TRBV28 and TRBJ1-1; D is unresolved. Between the trimmed V and J ends, which lost 7 bases and 0 bases, there was a span of 15 bases. This CDR3 comprises 15 residues. Germline V gene sequence: CDR1 MDHEN, CDR2 SYDVKM. The CDR3 nucleotides are TGTGCCAGCACCCGAGGGAAGGGCCTGAACACTGAAGCTTTCTTT. It codes for CASTRGKGLNTEAFF.

In its sample, this clonotype was seen many times. CDR3 protein: CASSLSFGAGKQETQYF. The CDR3 coding sequence is TGTGCCAGCAGTTTATCCTTCGGAGCGGGCAAGCAAGAGACCCAGTACTTC. The chain recombines TRBV12-3 or TRBV12-4 with TRBJ2-5; maybe TRBD2 (6 bases). CDR3 size: 17 residues. V lost 2 bases and J lost 2, with 18 bases in between.

V and J are TRBV7-9 and TRBJ1-1; a weak D match, TRBD1 (5 bases). The V gene's germline CDR1 is SEHNR and CDR2 FQNEAQ (reference sequence). The ends were cut back, 5 bases at V and 4 bases at J, with 14 bases in the middle. The CDR3 runs 14 residues. The CDR3 is CASSPRAGTTEAFF. For the CDR3, the DNA is TGTGCCAGCAGCCCGCGGGCCGGGACCACTGAAGCTTTCTTT.

This sequence joins TRBV6-6 and TRBJ1-3; weak D call: TRBD1 (5 bases). V was pared by 1 base and J by 7 bases, with 14 bases between. Germline V CDR1 and CDR2: MNHNY, SVGAGI (reference sequence). The CDR3 totals 15 residues. DNA of the CDR3: TGTGCCAGCAGTTACTATACGGACCGGGGGAACACCATATATTTT. Protein sequence: CASSYYTDRGNTIYF.

This clonotype was counted between two and nine times. The genes are TRBV7-2 and TRBJ2-7; 7 nucleotides match TRBD1. The CDR3 is made up of 13 amino acids. Germline CDR1 is SGHTA and CDR2 is FQGNSA. J gave up 3 bases and V 5 bases, and 4 bases lay outside the gene matches. The CDR3 loop is CASSNRGFYEQYF. The CDR3 DNA sequence: TGTGCCAGCAGCAACAGGGGTTTCTACGAGCAGTACTTC.

This clonotype has only a few counts. The gene calls are TRBV6-5 and TRBJ2-5, with D unresolved. Trimming took 2 bases from V and 14 from J, leaving 12 bases between them. The CDR3 loop spans 11 amino acids. CDR1 and CDR2 (germline): MNHEY, SVGAGI. CDR3 in amino acids: CASSYRGMAYF. The CDR3 DNA reads as TGTGCCAGCAGTTACCGTGGCATGGCCTACTTC.

V and J are TRBV12-3 or TRBV12-4 and TRBJ1-1, with D tentatively TRBD1 (6 bases). This CDR3 has 12 amino acids. Trimming cost V 6 bases and J 5 bases, with 10 bases left between them. In DNA form, the CDR3 reads TGTGCCAGCAGCCCCGGGACAACTGAAGCTTTCTTT. Translating it yields CASSPGTTEAFF.

The gene calls are TRBV5-4 and TRBJ2-2; possible D gene TRBD2, 5 bases. CDR3 length: 14 amino acids. CDR1 SGHNT and CDR2 YYREEE come from the germline V gene (reference sequence). V shed 3 bases and J shed 4 bases, with 10 bases lying between them. This CDR3 is CASSSDFRTGELFF. As DNA, the CDR3 is TGTGCCAGCAGCTCGGACTTCCGCACCGGGGAGCTGTTTTTT.

This clonotype was seen a few times. The rearrangement joins TRBV4-2 to TRBJ2-1; TRBD1 is a possible D gene (6 bases). Germline V CDR1 and CDR2: LGHNA, YNFKEQ. V gave up 4 bases and J gave up 9 bases, with 19 bases separating them. CDR3 size: 15 residues. This chain's CDR3 is CASSLGTPGLGEQFF. CDR3 nucleotides: TGTGCCAGCAGCCTCGGGACACCGGGTCTTGGTGAGCAGTTCTTC.

The sample holds a few counts of this clonotype. In nucleotides, the CDR3 is TGTGCCAGCAGTTACGGGGACAGTTACTTCACAGATACGCAGTATTTT. Translated: CASSYGDSYFTDTQYF. The V and J genes are TRBV6-6 and TRBJ2-3; 7 bases align to TRBD1. This CDR3 has 16 residues. The J segment lost 2 bases and the V segment lost 2 bases, leaving 7 bases of the junction unmatched. CDR1 MNHNY and CDR2 SVGAGI come from the germline V gene (reference sequence).

This clonotype was seen at least ten times. This rearrangement joins TRBV7-6 to TRBJ2-5; the D gene is possibly TRBD2 (6 bases). The germline V gene has CDR1 SGHVS and CDR2 FNYEAQ. The CDR3 sequence is 14 residues long. Deletions cut 5 bases from V and 4 bases from J, with 14 bases between. The CDR3 coding sequence is TGTGCCAGCAGCGTCGGGGGAGGAATAGAGACCCAGTACTTC. Translated: CASSVGGGIETQYF.

This clonotype was seen repeatedly, ten times or more. DNA of the CDR3: TGTGCCAGCAGCTCCGGCCCTTTGGGCGGGGCGTACAATGAGCAGTTCTTC. It codes for CASSSGPLGGAYNEQFF. The V gene is TRBV7-8, the J gene TRBJ2-1, with D possibly TRBD2 on 6 matching bases. V gave up 4 bases and J gave up 4 bases, with 20 bases separating them. The germline gives CDR1 SGHVS, CDR2 FQNEAQ. CDR3 length equals 17 residues. Full variable domain (rest looked up from reference TRBV7-8 and TRBJ2-1): GAGVSQSPRYKVAKRGQDVALRCDPISGHVSLFWYQQALGQGPEFLTYFQNEAQLDKSGLPSDRFFAERPEGSVSTLKIQRTQQEDSAVYLCASSSGPLGGAYNEQFFGPGTRLTVL.

This clonotype was counted at least ten times. This chain links TRBV6-5 with TRBJ1-3; a possible D gene is TRBD1 (5 bases). V lost 8 bases and J 0 bases, leaving 17 bases between the germline ends. Per germline, CDR1 MNHEY and CDR2 SVGAGI. This CDR3 spans 16 amino acids. Written as DNA, the CDR3 is TGTGCCAGCGCCCCCCTCCCAGGGTCCTCTGGAAACACCATATATTTT. Its translation: CASAPLPGSSGNTIYF.

The chain couples TRBV10-1 to TRBJ2-1; the match to TRBD1 covers 7 bases. CDR3 length: 15 residues. Germline CDR1 reads WNHNN; CDR2 reads SYGVQD (reference sequence). Trimming took 0 bases from V and 2 from J; bases not matched to a gene: 1. The CDR3 region has the DNA TGCGCCAGCAGTGAGTCGACAGGGCCCTACAATGAGCAGTTCTTC. Translation gives CASSESTGPYNEQFF.

The J gene is TRBJ2-3, the V gene TRBV6-5; the match to TRBD2 covers 9 bases. Germline assignment: CDR1 MNHEY and CDR2 SVGAGI. V gave up 6 bases and J gave up 2 bases; unmatched junction bases: 6. This CDR3 spans 15 amino acids. CDR3 sequence (DNA): TGTGCCAGCAGGCCAGCGGGGGGTGACACAGATACGCAGTATTTT. It is translated as CASRPAGGDTDTQYF.

CDR3 protein: CASSYGMLSEQYF. DNA for the CDR3: TGTGCCAGCAGTTACGGGATGCTCAGCGAGCAGTACTTC. The rearrangement joins TRBV6-5 to TRBJ2-7; D gene uncertain. CDR1 is MNHEY and CDR2 is SVGAGI in the germline V gene. The V gene lost 2 bases and the J gene lost 6 bases, with 11 bases spanning the gap. The CDR3 spans 13 residues.

This rearrangement joins TRBV20-1 to TRBJ2-3, with D possibly matching TRBD1 (6 bases). V lost 6 bases and J 2 bases, leaving 24 bases between the germline ends. The CDR3 totals 17 residues. Germline CDR1 reads DFQATT; CDR2 reads SNEGSKA (reference sequence). The CDR3 reads CSAYADLIAGDTDTQYF. DNA of the CDR3: TGCAGTGCGTACGCCGATCTCATAGCAGGGGACACAGATACGCAGTATTTT.